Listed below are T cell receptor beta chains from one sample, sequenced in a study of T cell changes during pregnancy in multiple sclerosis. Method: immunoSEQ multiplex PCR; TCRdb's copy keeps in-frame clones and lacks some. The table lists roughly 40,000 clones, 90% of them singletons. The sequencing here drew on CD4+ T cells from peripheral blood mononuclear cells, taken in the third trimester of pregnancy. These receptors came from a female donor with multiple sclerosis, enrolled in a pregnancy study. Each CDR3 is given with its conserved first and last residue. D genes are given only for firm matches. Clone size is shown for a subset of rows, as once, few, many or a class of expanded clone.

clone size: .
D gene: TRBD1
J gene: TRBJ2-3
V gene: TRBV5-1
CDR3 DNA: TGCGCCAGCAGCTTGGTTCAGGGGGCAGATACGCAGTATTTT
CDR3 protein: CASSLVQGADTQYF

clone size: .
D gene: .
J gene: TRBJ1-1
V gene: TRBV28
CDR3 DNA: TGTGCCAGCAGTCCAGGACACATGAACACTGAAGCTTTCTTT
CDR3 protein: CASSPGHMNTEAFF

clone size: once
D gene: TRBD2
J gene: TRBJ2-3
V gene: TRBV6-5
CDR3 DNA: TGTGCCAGCAGTCCACTAGCGGGAGGTACAGATACGCAGTATTTT
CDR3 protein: CASSPLAGGTDTQYF

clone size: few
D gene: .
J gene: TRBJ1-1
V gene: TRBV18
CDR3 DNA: TGTGCCAGCTCACCAGAGACAGTAGCCGAAGCTTTCTTT
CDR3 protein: CASSPETVAEAFF

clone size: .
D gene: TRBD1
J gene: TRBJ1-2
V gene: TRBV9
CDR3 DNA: TGTGCCAGCAGCGAGGGGGCGGGGGGAAGGGAAGGGAACTATGGCTACACCTTC
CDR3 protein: CASSEGAGGREGNYGYTF

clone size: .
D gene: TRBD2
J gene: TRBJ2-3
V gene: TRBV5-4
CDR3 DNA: TGTGCCAGCAGCCTAGGGACTAGCGGGCGAAACACAGATACGCAGTATTTT
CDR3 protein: CASSLGTSGRNTDTQYF

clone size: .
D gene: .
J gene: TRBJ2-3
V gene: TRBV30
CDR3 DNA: TGTGCCTGGAGTGTACGCAGAAGCACAGATACGCAGTATTTT
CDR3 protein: CAWSVRRSTDTQYF

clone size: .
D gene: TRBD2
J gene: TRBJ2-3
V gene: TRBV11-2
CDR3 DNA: TGTGCCAGCAGCTTAGGCGGCGGGAGAAAAGATACGCAGTATTTT
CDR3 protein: CASSLGGGRKDTQYF

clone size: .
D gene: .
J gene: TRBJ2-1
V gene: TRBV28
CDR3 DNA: TGTGCCAGCAGTTTCAGCCACAAACGGGGTGAGCAGTTCTTC
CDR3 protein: CASSFSHKRGEQFF

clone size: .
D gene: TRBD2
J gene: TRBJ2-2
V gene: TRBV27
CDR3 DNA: TGTGCCAGCAGTGTATTGACAGGCGGGGGGACCGGGGAGCTGTTTTTT
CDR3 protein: CASSVLTGGGTGELFF

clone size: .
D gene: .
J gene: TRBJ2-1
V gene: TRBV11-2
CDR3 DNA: TGTGCCAGCAGCTTAGATCCGGGTAGCTCCTACAATGAGCAGTTCTTC
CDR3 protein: CASSLDPGSSYNEQFF

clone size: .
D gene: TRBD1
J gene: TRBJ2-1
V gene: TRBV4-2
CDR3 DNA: TGTGCCAGCAGCCAACGGACAGGGGGTTTGGTGAATGAGCAGTTCTTC
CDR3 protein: CASSQRTGGLVNEQFF

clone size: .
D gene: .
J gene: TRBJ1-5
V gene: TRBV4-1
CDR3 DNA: TGCGCCAGCAGCCAGGTACCGACAGTGAGCAATCAGCCCCAGCATTTT
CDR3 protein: CASSQVPTVSNQPQHF

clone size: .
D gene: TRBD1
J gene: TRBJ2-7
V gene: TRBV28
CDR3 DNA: TGTGCCAGCAGGTCAAACGGGGACAGCTCCTACGAGCAGTACTTC
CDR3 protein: CASRSNGDSSYEQYF

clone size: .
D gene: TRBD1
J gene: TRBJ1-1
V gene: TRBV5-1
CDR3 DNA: TGCGCCAGCAGGAAGGAACAGGGGGCGTTAAACACTGAAGCTTTCTTT
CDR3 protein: CASRKEQGALNTEAFF

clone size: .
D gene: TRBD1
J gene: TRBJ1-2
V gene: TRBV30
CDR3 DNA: TGTGCCTGGCAGGGGGACTATGGCTACACCTTC
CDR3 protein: CAWQGDYGYTF

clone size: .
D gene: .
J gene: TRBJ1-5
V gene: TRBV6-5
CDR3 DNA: TGTGCCAGCAGTACAACTCAAGGGGGCAATCAGCCCCAGCATTTT
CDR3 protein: CASSTTQGGNQPQHF

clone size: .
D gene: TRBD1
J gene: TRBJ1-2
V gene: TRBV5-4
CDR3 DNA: TGTGCCAGCAGCCACCGGACAGGGTCAACTAACTATGGCTACACCTTC
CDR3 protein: CASSHRTGSTNYGYTF

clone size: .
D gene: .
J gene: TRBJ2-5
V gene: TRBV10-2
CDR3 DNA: TGCGCCAGCAGTGACCCGGGGAGTTGGACCCAGTACTTC
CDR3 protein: CASSDPGSWTQYF

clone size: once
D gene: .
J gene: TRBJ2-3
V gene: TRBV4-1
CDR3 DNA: TGCGCCAGCAGCCAAGGGCTAGCAATAGATACGCAGTATTTT
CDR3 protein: CASSQGLAIDTQYF

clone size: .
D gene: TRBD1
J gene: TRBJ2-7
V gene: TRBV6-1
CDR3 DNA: TGTGCCAGCAACCGGGACAGATCCTACGAGCAGTACTTC
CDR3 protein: CASNRDRSYEQYF

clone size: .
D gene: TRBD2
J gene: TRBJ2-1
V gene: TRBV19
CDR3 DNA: TGTGCCAGTAACCGGGGACTAGCGGGAGCGATTAATGAGCAGTTCTTC
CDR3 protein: CASNRGLAGAINEQFF

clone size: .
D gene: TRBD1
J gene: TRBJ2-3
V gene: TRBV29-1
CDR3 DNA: TGCAGCGTTGGGCTATCTTTGGGACAGCCATACACAGATACGCAGTATTTT
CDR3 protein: CSVGLSLGQPYTDTQYF

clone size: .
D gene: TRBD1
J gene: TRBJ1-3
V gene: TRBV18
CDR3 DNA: TGTGCCAGCTCACAAATAAATGGACAGGGACCCTCTGGAAACACCATATATTTT
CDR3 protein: CASSQINGQGPSGNTIYF

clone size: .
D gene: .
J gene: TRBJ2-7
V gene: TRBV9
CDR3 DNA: TGTGCCAGCAGCGTAGGGGGCAGCCTGAGCTCCTACGAGCAGTACTTC
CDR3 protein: CASSVGGSLSSYEQYF

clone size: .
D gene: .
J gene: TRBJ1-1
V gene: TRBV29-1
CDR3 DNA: TGCAGCGTTGAAGGCCTAATGAACACTGAAGCTTTCTTT
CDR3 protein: CSVEGLMNTEAFF

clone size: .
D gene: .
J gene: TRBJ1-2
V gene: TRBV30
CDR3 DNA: TGTGCCTGGAGTGTATTCAGCTATGGCTACACCTTC
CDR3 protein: CAWSVFSYGYTF

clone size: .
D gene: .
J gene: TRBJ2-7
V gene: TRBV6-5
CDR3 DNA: TGTGCCAGCAGTCCCCTTACAGCCTACGAGCAGTACTTC
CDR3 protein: CASSPLTAYEQYF

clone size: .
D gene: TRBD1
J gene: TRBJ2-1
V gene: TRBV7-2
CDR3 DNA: TGTGCCACCGAGGGACAGGAGACCTACAATGAGCAGTTCTTC
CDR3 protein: CATEGQETYNEQFF

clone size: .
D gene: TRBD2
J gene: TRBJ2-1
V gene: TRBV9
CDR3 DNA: TGTGCCAGCAGCGTAGAAGGACTAGCGAGCAATGAGCAGTTCTTC
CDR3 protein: CASSVEGLASNEQFF

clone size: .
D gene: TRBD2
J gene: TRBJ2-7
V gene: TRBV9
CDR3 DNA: TGTGCCAGCAGCGTAGGTGCTAGCGGGAGCTACGAGCAGTACTTC
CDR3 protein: CASSVGASGSYEQYF

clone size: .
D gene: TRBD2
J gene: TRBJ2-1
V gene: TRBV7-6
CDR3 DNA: TGTGCCAGCAGCTTAGGGCTAGCGGGAGGCCCAAGCTCCTACAATGAGCAGTTCTTC
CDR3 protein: CASSLGLAGGPSSYNEQFF

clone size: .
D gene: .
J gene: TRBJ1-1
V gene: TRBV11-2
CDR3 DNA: TGTGCCAGCAGCTTGGGGGGAGGGGGTGAAGCTTTCTTT
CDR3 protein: CASSLGGGGEAFF

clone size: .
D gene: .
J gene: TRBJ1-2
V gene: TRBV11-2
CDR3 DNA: TGTGCCAGCAGCTTAGATACGACGACAGTCTATGGCTACACCTTC
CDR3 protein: CASSLDTTTVYGYTF

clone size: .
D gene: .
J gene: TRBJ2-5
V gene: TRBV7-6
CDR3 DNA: TGTGCCAGCAGCTTAGCCCTGTTGGAGACCCAGTACTTC
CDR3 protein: CASSLALLETQYF

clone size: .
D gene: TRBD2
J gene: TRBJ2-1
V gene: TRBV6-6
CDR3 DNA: TGTGCCAGCAGCGTACTAGCGGGAGACAATGAGCAGTTCTTC
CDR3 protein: CASSVLAGDNEQFF

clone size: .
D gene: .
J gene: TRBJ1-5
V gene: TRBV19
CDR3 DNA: TGTGCCAGTAGTGGCGGATATTATAGCAATCAGCCCCAGCATTTT
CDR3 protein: CASSGGYYSNQPQHF

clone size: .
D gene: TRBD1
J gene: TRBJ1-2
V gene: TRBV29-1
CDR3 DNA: TGCAGCGTTGAGGGACAGGGGAACTATGGCTACACCTTC
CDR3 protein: CSVEGQGNYGYTF

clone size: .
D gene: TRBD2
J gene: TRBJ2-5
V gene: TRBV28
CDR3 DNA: TGTGCCAGCAGCCTCTTAGCGGGAGGGGAGACCCAGTACTTC
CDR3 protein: CASSLLAGGETQYF

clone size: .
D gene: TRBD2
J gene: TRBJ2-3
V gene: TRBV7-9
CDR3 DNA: TGTGCCAGCAGCTTAGGGGGTAGCGGGAGAACCACAGATACGCAGTATTTT
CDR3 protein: CASSLGGSGRTTDTQYF

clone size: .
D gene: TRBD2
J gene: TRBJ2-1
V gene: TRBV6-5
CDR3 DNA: TGTGCCAGCAGTTACTTGGTGGGACTAGCAAGCAATGAGCAGTTCTTC
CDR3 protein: CASSYLVGLASNEQFF